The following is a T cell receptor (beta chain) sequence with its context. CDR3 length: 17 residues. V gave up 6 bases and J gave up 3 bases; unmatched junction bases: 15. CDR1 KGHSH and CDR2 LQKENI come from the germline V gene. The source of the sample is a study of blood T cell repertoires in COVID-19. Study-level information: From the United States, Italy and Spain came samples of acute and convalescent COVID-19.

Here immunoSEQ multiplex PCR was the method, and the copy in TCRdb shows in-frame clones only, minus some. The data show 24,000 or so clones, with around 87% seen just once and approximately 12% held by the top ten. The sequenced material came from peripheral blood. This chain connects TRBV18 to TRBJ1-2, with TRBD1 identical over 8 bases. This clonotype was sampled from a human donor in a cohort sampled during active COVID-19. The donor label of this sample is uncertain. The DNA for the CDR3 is TGTGCCAGCTCGACGCGGGGACAGGCGAGCGTTGACTATGGCTACACCTTC. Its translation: CASSTRGQASVDYGYTF.